This T cell receptor beta chain is from a study of blood T cells in healthy people across ages. Study-level findings and limits: Unsorted PBMC material precluded a definitive naive versus antigen-experienced comparison.

For this clonotype: What it binds is not known.

The V end was cut by 8 bases, the J end by 7 bases, with 14 bases between. This CDR3 region has 13 residues. The germline gives CDR1 SNHLY, CDR2 FYNNEI. PCR was performed a second time for about 7 to 11 cycles using a sample-barcoded 5' primer and a J-beta primer mix. TCRdb itself ran the 5' RACE reads through MiXCR, one entry per CDR3 protein. The data hold around 1,100,000 distinct CDR3 sequences, with around two fifths observed a single time. The sequence was obtained from a man between 18 and 35 years old in good health. The V call is TRBV2, the J call TRBJ1-4, with a tentative D call TRBD1 (5 bases). Input material: blood. CDR3 region: CASFRAGSEKLFF. The CDR3 coding sequence is TGTGCCAGCTTCAGAGCAGGGAGTGAAAAACTGTTTTTT. The full variable domain, rest sourced from reference TRBV2 and TRBJ1-4, is EPEVTQTPSHQVTQMGQEVILRCVPISNHLYFYWYRQILGQKVEFLVSFYNNEISEKSEIFDDQFSVERPDGSNFTLKIRSTKLEDSAMYFCASFRAGSEKLFFGSGTQLSVL.